This T cell receptor beta chain stems from a study of blood T cells in healthy people across ages. Notes on the study in general: It was held that the diversity estimates obtained from one million T cells were underestimates.

The table lists this clonotype with a few counts. Antigen unknown. V was pared by 0 bases and J by 9 bases, with 10 bases between. Germline loops: CDR1 LGHNA, CDR2 YNFKEQ. The CDR3 sequence is 13 residues long. A second PCR of about 6 to 11 cycles used a sample-barcoded 5' primer and a J-beta primer mix. TCRdb redid the calling of the 5' RACE reads with MiXCR, one entry per CDR3 protein. The sample carries over 450,000 distinct CDR3 sequences, nearly 25% recorded once. These data were likewise used in another study, on T cells of mothers and their children.

The receptor was isolated from a boy aged 10-17 years in good health. Sequenced input: blood. The chain couples TRBV4-2 to TRBJ2-3; D unclear. The CDR3 DNA reads TGTGCCAGCAGCCAAGACGGCAAGCCAACGCAGTATTTT. Amino acid sequence: CASSQDGKPTQYF.